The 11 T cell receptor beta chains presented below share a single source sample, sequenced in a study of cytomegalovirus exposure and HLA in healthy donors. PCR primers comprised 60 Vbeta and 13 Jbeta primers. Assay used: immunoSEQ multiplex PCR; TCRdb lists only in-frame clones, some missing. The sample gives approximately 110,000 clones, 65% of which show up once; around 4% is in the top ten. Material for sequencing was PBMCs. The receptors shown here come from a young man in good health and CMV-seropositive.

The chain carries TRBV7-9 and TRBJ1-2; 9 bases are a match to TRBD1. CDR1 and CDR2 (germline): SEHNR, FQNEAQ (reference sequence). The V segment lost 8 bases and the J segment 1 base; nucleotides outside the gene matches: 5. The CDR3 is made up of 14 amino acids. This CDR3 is CASGGQGFNYGYTF. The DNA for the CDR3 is TGTGCCAGCGGGGGACAGGGATTTAACTATGGCTACACCTTC.

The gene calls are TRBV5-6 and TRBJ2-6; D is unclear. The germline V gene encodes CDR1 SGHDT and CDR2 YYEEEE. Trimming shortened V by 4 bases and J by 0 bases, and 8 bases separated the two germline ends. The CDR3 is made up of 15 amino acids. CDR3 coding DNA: TGTGCCAGCAGCCCCGGAGTCTCTGGGGCCAACGTCCTGACTTTC. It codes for CASSPGVSGANVLTF.

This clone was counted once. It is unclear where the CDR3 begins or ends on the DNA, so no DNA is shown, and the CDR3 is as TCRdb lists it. CDR3 sequence reads: CASSTVTVGQGATEAFF. The chain is built from TRBV21-1 and TRBJ1-1; the table's TRBD1 call for D was not verified on the DNA. TRBV21-1 is a known pseudogene. The CDR3 spans 17 amino acids, including both terminal residues.

The CDR3 spells CASSSPGQGGSDTQYF. As DNA, the CDR3 is TGTGCCAGCAGCTCGCCGGGACAGGGAGGTTCAGATACGCAGTATTTT. The rearrangement joins TRBV5-6 to TRBJ2-3; 9 bases agree with TRBD1. From germline, CDR1 is SGHDT and CDR2 YYEEEE. V dropped 3 bases and J dropped 4; count of bases not matched to a gene: 9. The CDR3 runs to 16 residues.

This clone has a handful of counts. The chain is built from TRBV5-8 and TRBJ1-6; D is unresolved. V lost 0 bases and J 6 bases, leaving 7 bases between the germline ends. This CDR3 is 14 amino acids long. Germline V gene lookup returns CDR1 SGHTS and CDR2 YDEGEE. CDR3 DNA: TGTGCCAGCAGCTTGGGGGAGGTTAATTCACCCCTCCACTTT. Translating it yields CASSLGEVNSPLHF. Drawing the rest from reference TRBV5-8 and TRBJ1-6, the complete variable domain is EAGVTQSPTHLIKTRGQQATLRCSPISGHTSVYWYQQALGLGLQFLLWYDEGEERNRGNFPPRFSGRQFPNYSSELNVNALELEDSALYLCASSLGEVNSPLHFGNGTRLTVT.

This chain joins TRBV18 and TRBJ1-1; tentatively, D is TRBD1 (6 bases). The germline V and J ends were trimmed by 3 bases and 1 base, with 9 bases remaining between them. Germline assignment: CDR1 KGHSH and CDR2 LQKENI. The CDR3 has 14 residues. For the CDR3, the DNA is TGTGCCAGCTCACCGGACAGACAGAACACTGAAGCTTTCTTT. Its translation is CASSPDRQNTEAFF.

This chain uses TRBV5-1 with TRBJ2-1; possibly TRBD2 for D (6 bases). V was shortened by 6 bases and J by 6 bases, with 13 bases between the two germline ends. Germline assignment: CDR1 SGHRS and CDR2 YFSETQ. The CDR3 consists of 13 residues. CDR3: CASTAGQSNEQFF. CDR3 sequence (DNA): TGCGCCAGCACCGCGGGGCAGTCCAATGAGCAGTTCTTC. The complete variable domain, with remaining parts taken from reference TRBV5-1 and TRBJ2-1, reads KAGVTQTPRYLIKTRGQQVTLSCSPISGHRSVSWYQQTPGQGLQFLFEYFSETQRNKGNFPGRFSGRQFSNSRSEMNVSTLELGDSALYLCASTAGQSNEQFFGPGTRLTVL.

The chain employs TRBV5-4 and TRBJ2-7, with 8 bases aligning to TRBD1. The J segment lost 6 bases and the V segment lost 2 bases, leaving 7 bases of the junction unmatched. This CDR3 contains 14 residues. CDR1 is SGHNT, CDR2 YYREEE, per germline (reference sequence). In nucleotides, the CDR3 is TGTGCCAGCAGCTTCGGGACAGGAGGGGCCGAGCAGTACTTC. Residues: CASSFGTGGAEQYF.

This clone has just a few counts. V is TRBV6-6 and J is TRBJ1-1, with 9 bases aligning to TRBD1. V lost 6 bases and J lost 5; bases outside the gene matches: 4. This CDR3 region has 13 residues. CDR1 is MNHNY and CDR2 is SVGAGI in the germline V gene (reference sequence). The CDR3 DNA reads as TGTGCCAGCAGCTGGACAGGGGTTACTGAAGCTTTCTTT. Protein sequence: CASSWTGVTEAFF.

The CDR3: CASSFGGQGSGYTF. DNA of the CDR3: TGTGCCAGCAGTTTCGGAGGACAGGGCTCTGGCTACACCTTC. J is TRBJ1-2 and V is TRBV6-5; TRBD1 aligns across 8 bases. V trimming: 4 bases; J trimming: 7 bases; junction bases outside the gene matches: 8. This CDR3 has 14 amino acids. Germline CDR1 and CDR2: MNHEY and SVGAGI.

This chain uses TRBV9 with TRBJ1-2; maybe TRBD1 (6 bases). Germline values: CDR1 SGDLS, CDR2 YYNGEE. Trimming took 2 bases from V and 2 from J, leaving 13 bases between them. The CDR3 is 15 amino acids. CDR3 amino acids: CASSVLGAGNYGYTF. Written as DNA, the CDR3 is TGTGCCAGCAGCGTTCTGGGGGCCGGGAACTATGGCTACACCTTC. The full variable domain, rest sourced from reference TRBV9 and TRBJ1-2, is DSGVTQTPKHLITATGQRVTLRCSPRSGDLSVYWYQQSLDQGLQFLIQYYNGEERAKGNILERFSAQQFPDLHSELNLSSLELGDSALYFCASSVLGAGNYGYTFGSGTRLTVV.